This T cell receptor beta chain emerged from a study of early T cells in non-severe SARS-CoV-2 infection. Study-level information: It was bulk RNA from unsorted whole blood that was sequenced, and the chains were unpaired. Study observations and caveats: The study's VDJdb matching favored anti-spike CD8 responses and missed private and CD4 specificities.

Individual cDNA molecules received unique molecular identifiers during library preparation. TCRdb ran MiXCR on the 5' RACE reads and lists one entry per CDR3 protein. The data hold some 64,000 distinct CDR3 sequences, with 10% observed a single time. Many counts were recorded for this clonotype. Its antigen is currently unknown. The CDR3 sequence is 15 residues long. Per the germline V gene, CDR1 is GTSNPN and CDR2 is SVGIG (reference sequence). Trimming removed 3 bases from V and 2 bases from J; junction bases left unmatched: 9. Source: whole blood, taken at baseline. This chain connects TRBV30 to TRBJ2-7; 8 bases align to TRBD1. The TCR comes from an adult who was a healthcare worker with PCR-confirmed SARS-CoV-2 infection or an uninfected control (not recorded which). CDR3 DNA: TGTGCCTGGAGCCAACCGGGACAGGCGCCCTACGAGCAGTACTTC. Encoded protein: CAWSQPGQAPYEQYF.